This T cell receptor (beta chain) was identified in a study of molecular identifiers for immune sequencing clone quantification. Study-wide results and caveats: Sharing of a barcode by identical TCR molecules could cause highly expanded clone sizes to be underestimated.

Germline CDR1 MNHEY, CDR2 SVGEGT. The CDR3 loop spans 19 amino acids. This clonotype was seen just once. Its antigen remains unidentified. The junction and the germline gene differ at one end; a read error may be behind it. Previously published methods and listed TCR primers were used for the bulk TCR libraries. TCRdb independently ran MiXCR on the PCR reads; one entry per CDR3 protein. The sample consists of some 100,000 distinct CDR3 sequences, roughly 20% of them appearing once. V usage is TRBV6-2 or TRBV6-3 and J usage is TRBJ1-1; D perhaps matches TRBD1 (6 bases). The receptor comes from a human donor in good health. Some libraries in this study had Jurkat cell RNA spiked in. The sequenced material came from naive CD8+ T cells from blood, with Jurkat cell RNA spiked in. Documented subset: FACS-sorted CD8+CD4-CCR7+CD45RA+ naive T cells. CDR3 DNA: TGTGCCAGCAGTCATGGAAGAATCCGGACAGATTCTATGAACACTGAAGCCCTCTTT. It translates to CASSHGRIRTDSMNTEALF.